The rows below give T cell receptor beta chains drawn from one sample of a study of T cells in Graves' hyperthyroidism and ophthalmopathy. TCRdb reanalysed the multiplex PCR reads using MiXCR and keeps one entry per CDR3 protein. The table has roughly 660,000 distinct CDR3 sequences, 15% to 20% seen once; the top ten hold around 15%. Sequencing was done on a sample of blood. The receptors derive from a man aged 45-65 years with Graves' hyperthyroidism. CDR3s include the opening cysteine and the closing phenylalanine or tryptophan. A D gene is named only where the DNA matches it firmly. Where a row states a size, it is once, few, many or the class of an expanded clone; other rows omit it.

v_gene: TRBV7-9
j_gene: TRBJ1-1
abundance: many
len: 13
d_gene: TRBD1
CDR3aa: CASSLGQISGAFF
CDR3nt: TGTGCCAGCAGTCTGGGACAGATTTCGGGCGCTTTCTTT

v_gene: TRBV2
j_gene: TRBJ1-1
abundance: many
len: 14
d_gene: .
CDR3aa: CASRAGLLNTEAFF
CDR3nt: TGTGCCAGCAGGGCGGGACTACTGAACACTGAAGCTTTCTTT

v_gene: TRBV29-1
j_gene: TRBJ2-7
abundance: many
len: 14
d_gene: TRBD1
CDR3aa: CSVARDREGYEQYF
CDR3nt: TGCAGCGTCGCCCGGGACAGGGAGGGCTACGAGCAGTACTTC

v_gene: TRBV28
j_gene: TRBJ2-7
abundance: .
len: 13
d_gene: .
CDR3aa: CASSLTGRQEQYF
CDR3nt: TGTGCCAGCAGTCTCACGGGGAGGCAGGAGCAGTACTTC

v_gene: TRBV5-1
j_gene: TRBJ2-1
abundance: .
len: 14
d_gene: .
CDR3aa: CASNRGSSYNEQFF
CDR3nt: TGCGCCAGCAATAGGGGGAGCTCCTACAATGAGCAGTTCTTC

v_gene: TRBV6-2/TRBV6-3
j_gene: TRBJ2-7
abundance: many
len: 16
d_gene: .
CDR3aa: CASRPMGGKNSYEQYF
CDR3nt: TGTGCCAGCAGACCCATGGGTGGAAAAAACTCCTACGAGCAGTACTTC

v_gene: TRBV28
j_gene: TRBJ2-3
abundance: few
len: 17
d_gene: TRBD2
CDR3aa: CASSSPPGLSYTDTQYF
CDR3nt: TGTGCCAGCAGTTCACCTCCGGGACTATCCTACACAGATACGCAGTATTTT

v_gene: TRBV28
j_gene: TRBJ1-2
abundance: .
len: 14
d_gene: .
CDR3aa: CASTPAVRHYGYTF
CDR3nt: TGTGCCAGCACTCCCGCCGTCCGGCACTATGGCTACACCTTC

v_gene: TRBV7-9
j_gene: TRBJ2-2
abundance: .
len: 13
d_gene: .
CDR3aa: CASSFSEAGELFF
CDR3nt: TGTGCCAGCAGCTTCTCAGAAGCCGGGGAGCTGTTTTTT

v_gene: TRBV19
j_gene: TRBJ2-3
abundance: few
len: 15
d_gene: .
CDR3aa: CASSIDRRGKDTQYF
CDR3nt: TGTGCCAGTAGTATAGATCGCAGGGGAAAAGATACGCAGTATTTT

v_gene: TRBV6-5
j_gene: TRBJ1-1
abundance: many
len: 14
d_gene: .
CDR3aa: CASSYEMMNTEAFF
CDR3nt: TGTGCCAGCAGTTACGAGATGATGAACACTGAAGCTTTCTTT

v_gene: TRBV28
j_gene: TRBJ2-1
abundance: .
len: 15
d_gene: .
CDR3aa: CASSLGGVRHNEQFF
CDR3nt: TGTGCCAGCAGTTTAGGAGGGGTACGCCACAATGAGCAGTTCTTC

v_gene: TRBV6-2/TRBV6-3
j_gene: TRBJ2-7
abundance: .
len: 14
d_gene: TRBD1
CDR3aa: CASRGGVVSYEQYF
CDR3nt: TGTGCCAGCAGAGGGGGCGTCGTTTCCTACGAGCAGTACTTC

v_gene: TRBV7-9
j_gene: TRBJ1-4
abundance: many
len: 15
d_gene: .
CDR3aa: CASSLVGDGGEKLFF
CDR3nt: TGTGCCAGCAGCTTAGTGGGGGACGGAGGTGAAAAACTGTTTTTT

v_gene: TRBV9
j_gene: TRBJ2-3
abundance: .
len: 15
d_gene: .
CDR3aa: CASSVVQGLGDMQYF
CDR3nt: TGTGCCAGCAGCGTAGTGCAGGGGCTGGGAGATATGCAGTATTTT

v_gene: TRBV27
j_gene: TRBJ2-1
abundance: many
len: 14
d_gene: .
CDR3aa: CASSLMSAYNEQFF
CDR3nt: TGTGCCAGCAGTTTAATGTCAGCTTACAATGAGCAGTTCTTC

v_gene: TRBV5-1
j_gene: TRBJ2-1
abundance: many
len: 14
d_gene: .
CDR3aa: CASSAYLDDNEQFF
CDR3nt: TGCGCCAGCAGCGCTTACCTGGACGACAATGAGCAGTTCTTC

v_gene: TRBV10-1
j_gene: TRBJ2-3
abundance: .
len: 12
d_gene: .
CDR3aa: CASKDSSDTQYF
CDR3nt: TGCGCCAGCAAGGACAGCTCAGATACGCAGTATTTT

v_gene: TRBV30
j_gene: TRBJ1-2
abundance: many
len: 12
d_gene: .
CDR3aa: CAWTLNNYGYTF
CDR3nt: TGTGCCTGGACCTTGAATAACTATGGCTACACCTTC

v_gene: TRBV30
j_gene: TRBJ1-1
abundance: many
len: 16
d_gene: TRBD1
CDR3aa: CAWSVTGGTGFTEAFF
CDR3nt: TGTGCCTGGAGTGTAACAGGGGGAACAGGTTTCACTGAAGCTTTCTTT

v_gene: TRBV25-1
j_gene: TRBJ2-2
abundance: .
len: 15
d_gene: .
CDR3aa: CASSDSRLGTGELFF
CDR3nt: TGTGCCAGCAGTGATTCGAGGCTGGGCACCGGGGAGCTGTTTTTT

v_gene: TRBV6-6
j_gene: TRBJ1-2
abundance: few
len: 14
d_gene: .
CDR3aa: CASSYSSPGYGYTF
CDR3nt: TGTGCCAGCAGTTACTCGAGTCCCGGCTATGGCTACACCTTC

v_gene: TRBV2
j_gene: TRBJ2-5
abundance: many
len: 13
d_gene: .
CDR3aa: CASSDMRGPTQYF
CDR3nt: TGTGCCAGCAGTGATATGAGGGGCCCGACCCAGTACTTC

v_gene: TRBV18
j_gene: TRBJ1-2
abundance: many
len: 14
d_gene: .
CDR3aa: CASSPQDSSYGYTF
CDR3nt: TGTGCCAGCTCACCACAAGACAGCTCCTATGGCTACACCTTC

v_gene: TRBV5-8
j_gene: TRBJ1-1
abundance: .
len: 15
d_gene: .
CDR3aa: CASSFGAAAITEAFF
CDR3nt: TGTGCCAGCAGCTTCGGGGCCGCCGCGATAACTGAAGCTTTCTTT

v_gene: TRBV28
j_gene: TRBJ2-7
abundance: .
len: 14
d_gene: .
CDR3aa: CASSSRGRNDEQYF
CDR3nt: TGTGCCAGCAGTTCCCGGGGTCGAAACGACGAGCAGTACTTC

v_gene: TRBV5-1
j_gene: TRBJ2-1
abundance: few
len: 14
d_gene: .
CDR3aa: CASSTEGSYNEQFF
CDR3nt: TGCGCCAGCAGCACCGAGGGATCCTACAATGAGCAGTTCTTC

v_gene: TRBV30
j_gene: TRBJ1-1
abundance: many
len: 14
d_gene: TRBD1
CDR3aa: CAWDRVDLSTEAFF
CDR3nt: TGTGCCTGGGACAGGGTCGATCTGAGCACTGAAGCTTTCTTT

v_gene: TRBV3-1
j_gene: TRBJ2-7
abundance: many
len: 14
d_gene: .
CDR3aa: CASSQAGATYEQYF
CDR3nt: TGTGCCAGCAGCCAAGCCGGGGCTACCTACGAGCAGTACTTC

v_gene: TRBV11-2
j_gene: TRBJ1-1
abundance: many
len: 13
d_gene: TRBD1
CDR3aa: CASSWDRVTEAFF
CDR3nt: TGTGCCAGCAGCTGGGACAGGGTCACTGAAGCTTTCTTT

v_gene: TRBV27
j_gene: TRBJ2-3
abundance: few
len: 14
d_gene: TRBD2
CDR3aa: CASLVKREFYTQYF
CDR3nt: TGTGCCAGCCTTGTGAAGCGGGAGTTCTATACGCAGTATTTT

v_gene: TRBV19
j_gene: TRBJ1-6
abundance: many
len: 16
d_gene: .
CDR3aa: CASSKDRRPNNSPLHF
CDR3nt: TGTGCCAGTAGTAAGGACAGACGACCTAATAATTCACCCCTCCACTTT

v_gene: TRBV6-1
j_gene: TRBJ2-1
abundance: many
len: 16
d_gene: TRBD1
CDR3aa: CASSEMGGTGVNEQFF
CDR3nt: TGTGCCAGCAGTGAAATGGGGGGGACAGGGGTCAATGAGCAGTTCTTC

v_gene: TRBV11-2
j_gene: TRBJ2-1
abundance: many
len: 15
d_gene: .
CDR3aa: CASSLDRGFYNEQFF
CDR3nt: TGTGCCAGCAGCTTAGATCGTGGCTTCTACAATGAGCAGTTCTTC

v_gene: TRBV6-1
j_gene: TRBJ2-1
abundance: many
len: 14
d_gene: .
CDR3aa: CASRGTRVRDEQFF
CDR3nt: TGTGCCAGCAGAGGTACCCGGGTCAGGGATGAGCAGTTCTTC

v_gene: TRBV7-2
j_gene: TRBJ2-1
abundance: .
len: 13
d_gene: .
CDR3aa: CASSPQGSNEQFF
CDR3nt: TGTGCCAGCAGCCCTCAGGGTAGCAATGAGCAGTTCTTC

v_gene: TRBV30
j_gene: TRBJ2-1
abundance: .
len: 15
d_gene: TRBD2
CDR3aa: CAWSVALAGAAEQFF
CDR3nt: TGTGCCTGGAGTGTGGCTTTAGCGGGAGCAGCTGAGCAGTTCTTC

v_gene: TRBV19
j_gene: TRBJ2-5
abundance: few
len: 16
d_gene: TRBD2
CDR3aa: CASSTTGLAGLGDQYF
CDR3nt: TGTGCCAGTAGTACGACGGGACTAGCGGGACTGGGGGACCAGTACTTC

v_gene: TRBV27
j_gene: TRBJ2-7
abundance: few
len: 14
d_gene: .
CDR3aa: CASSLPGEGYEQYF
CDR3nt: TGTGCCAGCAGTCTACCGGGAGAGGGCTACGAGCAGTACTTC

v_gene: TRBV20-1
j_gene: TRBJ2-2
abundance: few
len: 14
d_gene: .
CDR3aa: CSARDWEATGELFF
CDR3nt: TGCAGTGCTAGAGATTGGGAGGCAACCGGGGAGCTGTTTTTT

v_gene: TRBV10-2
j_gene: TRBJ2-7
abundance: few
len: 13
d_gene: TRBD1
CDR3aa: CASQRDRGLEQYF
CDR3nt: TGCGCCAGCCAGCGGGACAGGGGGCTCGAGCAGTACTTC

v_gene: TRBV30
j_gene: TRBJ2-5
abundance: .
len: 11
d_gene: .
CDR3aa: CAWSWGETQYF
CDR3nt: TGTGCCTGGAGTTGGGGAGAGACCCAGTACTTC

v_gene: TRBV18
j_gene: TRBJ2-5
abundance: many
len: 13
d_gene: .
CDR3aa: CASSPGAAETQYF
CDR3nt: TGTGCCAGCTCACCTGGGGCAGCAGAGACCCAGTACTTC

v_gene: TRBV6-2/TRBV6-3
j_gene: TRBJ2-3
abundance: many
len: 14
d_gene: TRBD2
CDR3aa: CASREGLDTDTQYF
CDR3nt: TGTGCCAGCAGAGAGGGACTAGACACAGATACGCAGTATTTT

v_gene: TRBV4-1
j_gene: TRBJ2-1
abundance: .
len: 17
d_gene: TRBD2
CDR3aa: CASSFRSGTSGMNEQFF
CDR3nt: TGCGCCAGCAGCTTTCGGTCCGGGACTAGCGGGATGAATGAGCAGTTCTTC

v_gene: TRBV7-2
j_gene: TRBJ1-2
abundance: .
len: 16
d_gene: .
CDR3aa: CASSFDRSYPNYGYTF
CDR3nt: TGTGCCAGCAGCTTCGACAGGTCCTATCCTAACTATGGCTACACCTTC

v_gene: TRBV10-3
j_gene: TRBJ1-1
abundance: .
len: 15
d_gene: .
CDR3aa: CATSKVGGMNTEAFF
CDR3nt: TGTGCCACCTCTAAGGTAGGGGGTATGAACACTGAAGCTTTCTTT

v_gene: TRBV6-2/TRBV6-3
j_gene: TRBJ2-7
abundance: many
len: 16
d_gene: .
CDR3aa: CASTSASGLRGYEQYF
CDR3nt: TGTGCCTCTACCTCAGCGTCGGGCCTAAGAGGCTACGAGCAGTACTTC

v_gene: TRBV28
j_gene: TRBJ2-1
abundance: many
len: 16
d_gene: TRBD1
CDR3aa: CASRANLRDRGNEQFF
CDR3nt: TGTGCCAGCAGAGCCAACCTCCGGGACAGGGGCAATGAGCAGTTCTTC

v_gene: TRBV7-9
j_gene: TRBJ2-7
abundance: .
len: 14
d_gene: .
CDR3aa: CASSPPLGSYEQYF
CDR3nt: TGTGCCAGCAGCCCCCCCCTCGGTTCCTACGAGCAGTACTTC

v_gene: TRBV11-2
j_gene: TRBJ2-2
abundance: many
len: 19
d_gene: .
CDR3aa: CASSLELASPSTNTGELFF
CDR3nt: TGTGCCAGCAGCTTAGAGCTAGCCTCCCCATCCACGAACACCGGGGAGCTGTTTTTT